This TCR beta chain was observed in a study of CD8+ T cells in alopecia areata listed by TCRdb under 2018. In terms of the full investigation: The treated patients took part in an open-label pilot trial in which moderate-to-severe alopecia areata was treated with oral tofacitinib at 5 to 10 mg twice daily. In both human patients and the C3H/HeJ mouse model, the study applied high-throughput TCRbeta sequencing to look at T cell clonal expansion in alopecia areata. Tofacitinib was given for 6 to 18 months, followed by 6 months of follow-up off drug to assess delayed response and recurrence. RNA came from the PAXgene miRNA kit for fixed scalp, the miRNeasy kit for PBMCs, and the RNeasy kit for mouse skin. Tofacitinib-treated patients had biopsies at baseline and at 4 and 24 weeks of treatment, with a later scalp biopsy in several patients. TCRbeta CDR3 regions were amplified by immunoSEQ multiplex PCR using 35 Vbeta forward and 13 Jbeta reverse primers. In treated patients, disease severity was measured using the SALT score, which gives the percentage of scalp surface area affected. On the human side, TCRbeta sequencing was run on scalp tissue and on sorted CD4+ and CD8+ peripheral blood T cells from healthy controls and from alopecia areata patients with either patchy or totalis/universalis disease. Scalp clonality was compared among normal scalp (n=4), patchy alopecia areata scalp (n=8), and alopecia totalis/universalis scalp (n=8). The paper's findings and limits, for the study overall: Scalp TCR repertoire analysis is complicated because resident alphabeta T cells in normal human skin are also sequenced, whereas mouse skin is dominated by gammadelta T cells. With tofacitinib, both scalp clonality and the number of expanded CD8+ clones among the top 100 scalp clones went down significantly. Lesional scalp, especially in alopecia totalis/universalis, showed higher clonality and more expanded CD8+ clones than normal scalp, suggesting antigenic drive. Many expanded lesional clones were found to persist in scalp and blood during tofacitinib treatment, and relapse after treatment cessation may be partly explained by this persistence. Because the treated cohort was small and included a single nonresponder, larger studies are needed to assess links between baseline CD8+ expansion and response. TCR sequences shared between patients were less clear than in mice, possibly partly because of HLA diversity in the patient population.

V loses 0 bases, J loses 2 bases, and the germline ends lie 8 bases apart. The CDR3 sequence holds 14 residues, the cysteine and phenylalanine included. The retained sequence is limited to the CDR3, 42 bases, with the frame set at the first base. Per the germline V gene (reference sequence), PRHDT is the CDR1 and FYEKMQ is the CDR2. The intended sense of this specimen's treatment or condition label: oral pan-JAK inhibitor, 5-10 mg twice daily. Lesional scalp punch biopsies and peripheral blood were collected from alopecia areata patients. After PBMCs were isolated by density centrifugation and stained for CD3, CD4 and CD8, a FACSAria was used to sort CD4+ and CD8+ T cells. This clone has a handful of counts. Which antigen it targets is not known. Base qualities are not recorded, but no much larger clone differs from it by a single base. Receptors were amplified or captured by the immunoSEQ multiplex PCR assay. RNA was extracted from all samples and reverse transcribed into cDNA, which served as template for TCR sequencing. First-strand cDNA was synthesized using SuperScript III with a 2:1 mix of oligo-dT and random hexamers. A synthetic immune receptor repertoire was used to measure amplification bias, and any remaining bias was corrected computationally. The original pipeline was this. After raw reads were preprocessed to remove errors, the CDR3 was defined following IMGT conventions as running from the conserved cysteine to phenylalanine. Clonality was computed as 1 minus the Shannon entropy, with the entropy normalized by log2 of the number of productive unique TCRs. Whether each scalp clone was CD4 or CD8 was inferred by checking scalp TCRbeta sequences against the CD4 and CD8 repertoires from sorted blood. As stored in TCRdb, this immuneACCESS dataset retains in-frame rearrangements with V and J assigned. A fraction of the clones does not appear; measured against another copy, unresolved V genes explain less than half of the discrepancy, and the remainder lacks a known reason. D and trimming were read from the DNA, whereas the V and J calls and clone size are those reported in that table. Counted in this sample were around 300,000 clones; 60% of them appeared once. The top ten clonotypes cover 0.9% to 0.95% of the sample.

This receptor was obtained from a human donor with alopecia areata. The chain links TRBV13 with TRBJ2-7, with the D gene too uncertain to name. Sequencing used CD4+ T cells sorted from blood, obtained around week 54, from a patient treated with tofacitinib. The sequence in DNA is TGTGCCAGCAGCTTAGGACAGCTAACCTACGAGCAGTACTTC. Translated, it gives CASSLGQLTYEQYF.